This T cell receptor beta chain appears in the sequencing data of a study of CD8 T cells in ankylosing spondylitis. Broader study findings: Seven or eight highly homologous variants formed a TCR beta motif that appeared characteristic of ankylosing spondylitis blood. Clones linked with disease were CD8+ and fairly uncommon in the peripheral blood. Reportedly, matched ankylosing spondylitis synovial fluid was significantly enriched for disease-linked clones.

Construction of TCR beta libraries was performed using quantitative 5'-RACE with molecular barcodes. Each CDR3 protein gets one entry after TCRdb re-called the 5' RACE reads with MiXCR. The table lists about 300,000 distinct CDR3 sequences, around 10% of them singletons, with around 10% in the top ten. The germline V gene encodes CDR1 SGHRS and CDR2 YFSETQ. This CDR3 is 14 amino acids long. V was clipped by 4 bases and J by 3 bases; unmatched bases: 5. There are many counts of this clonotype. Its specificity is unknown. The sequence was collected from a female donor with ankylosing spondylitis or in good health (not recorded which). J is TRBJ2-7 and V is TRBV5-1; TRBD1 matches at 9 bases. Sequencing was carried out using blood, either unsorted or a sorted T cell fraction (not recorded which). CDR3 region: CASSAGQGLYEQYF. For the CDR3, the DNA is TGCGCCAGCAGCGCGGGACAGGGTCTCTACGAGCAGTACTTC.